In its sample, the clone carrying this TCR beta chain was seen once. Being one base from a much bigger clone, this may be a read error. These data come from a study of regulatory T cells in long-lasting Graves disease. The V gene's germline CDR1 is SGHRS and CDR2 YFSETQ. The CDR3 is 16 residues long. V was clipped by 4 bases and J by 5 bases; unmatched bases: 11. Time point defined: newly diagnosed GD, antithyroid drugs for less than 3 months. There was RNA extracted from PBMCs, and the TCR library was made from it. Both iRepertoire HTBI primers and Arm-PCR of CDR3 regions were used to build the TCR beta libraries. TCRdb re-called the multiplex PCR reads through MiXCR, storing one row per CDR3 protein. The sample yields a few hundred thousand distinct CDR3 sequences, approximately 13% seen once. Another study also made use of these data, one on T cells in Graves' hyperthyroidism and ophthalmopathy. As that study records: Every diagnosis used clinical symptoms, serum thyroxine and TRAb, thyroid ultrasound and orbital computed tomography. During a first-round RT-PCR of the TCR CDR3, the HTBI primer set was used.

This material consisted of peripheral blood mononuclear cells (PBMCs), taken at new diagnosis, from a patient treated with antithyroid drugs. The chain recombines TRBV5-1 with TRBJ2-1, with 8 bases identical to TRBD1. This TCR came from a man under 40 with Graves disease. The DNA of the CDR3 is TGCGCCAGCAGCCCCCCCTCAGGGGGCGGCCACAATGAGCAGTTCTTC. Translation gives CASSPPSGGGHNEQFF.